This T cell receptor (beta chain) was sequenced in a study of blood T cell repertoires in COVID-19. Study-wide background: Samples representing acute and convalescent COVID-19 were sourced from the United States, Italy and Spain. PBMCs, B-cell-depleted T cells, or T cells provided the cDNA or gDNA that made up the material.

Authors' methods: From reference gene primer amplification, estimates of nucleated cell counts were derived. Libraries were prepared by immunoSEQ multiplex PCR; TCRdb keeps only in-frame clonotypes and omits some of them. That table gives V, J and clone size, and the DNA gave D and trimming. Altogether about 190,000 clones are present, about 72% being singletons, with the ten largest covering 17%. The source material was PBMCs or T cells enriched from blood (not recorded which). The TCR originated in a woman between 45 and 60 years old who had recovered from COVID-19.

CDR3 sequence (DNA): TGTGCCAGCAGCCACCACCCCTCACTAGCGCCCGGGGATAGGGGCGGGGAGCTGTTTTTT. Protein sequence: CASSHHPSLAPGDRGGELFF. The chain recombines TRBV4-2 with TRBJ2-2; 7 nucleotides line up with TRBD2. The CDR3 runs 20 residues. Germline V gene lookup returns CDR1 LGHNA and CDR2 YNFKEQ. With 3 bases clipped from V and 7 bases from J, the junction kept 23 bases outside the gene matches.